These T cell receptor beta chains were read from a single sample in a study of OX40 agonist ivuxolimab in advanced cancers. Measured with immunoSEQ multiplex PCR; TCRdb has only the in-frame clones, and not every one. The table has under 80,000 clones, roughly nine tenths seen once. The sequencing used CD4+ or CD8+ T cells sorted from blood, collected in a trial of the OX40 agonist ivuxolimab. The receptors shown here come from an adult with an advanced solid tumor such as melanoma, head and neck, liver or kidney cancer. CDR3s include the opening cysteine and the closing phenylalanine or tryptophan. Each record gives: J gene, D gene, V gene, clone size, CDR3 protein, CDR3 DNA. D genes are given only for firm matches. Size is omitted from some rows. Given values are once, few, many or a class for expanded clones.

>TRBJ2-1|TRBD2|TRBV5-7|NA
CASSLPGGVGNEQFF
TGTGCCAGCAGCTTGCCGGGAGGGGTTGGTAATGAGCAGTTCTTC
>TRBJ2-1|TRBD2|TRBV9|NA
CASSVGGTSGRASFSYNEQFF
TGTGCCAGCAGCGTAGGAGGGACTAGCGGGAGGGCCTCTTTCTCCTACAATGAGCAGTTCTTC
>TRBJ2-2|NA|TRBV5-1|NA
CASSLQSTGELFF
TGCGCCAGCAGCTTGCAGAGCACCGGGGAGCTGTTTTTT
>TRBJ1-2|NA|TRBV18|NA
CASSPGQIYGYTF
TGTGCCAGCTCACCGGGGCAAATCTATGGCTACACCTTC
>TRBJ1-2|TRBD1|TRBV28|NA
CASRSVQGAGYTF
TGTGCCAGCAGAAGTGTACAGGGGGCTGGCTACACCTTC
>TRBJ1-1|NA|TRBV5-4|once
CASSLASGTEAFF
TGTGCCAGCAGCTTGGCCTCCGGGACAGAAGCTTTCTTT
>TRBJ1-2|TRBD1|TRBV19|NA
CASSLDRAREGYTF
TGTGCCAGTAGTTTGGACAGGGCCAGGGAGGGCTACACCTTC
>TRBJ2-1|NA|TRBV15|NA
CATNTGHLNNEQFF
TGTGCCACCAACACGGGACACCTCAACAATGAGCAGTTCTTC
>TRBJ2-2|NA|TRBV9|few
CASSGDPNTGELFF
TGTGCCAGCAGTGGGGACCCGAACACCGGGGAGCTGTTTTTT
>TRBJ2-1|NA|TRBV18|NA
CASSSEIAPYNEQFF
TGTGCCAGCTCATCGGAAATAGCCCCCTACAATGAGCAGTTCTTC
>TRBJ1-6|NA|TRBV28|once
CASSVGGNSYNSPLHF
TGTGCCAGCAGCGTAGGCGGGAACTCCTATAATTCACCCCTCCACTTT
>TRBJ2-2|NA|TRBV9|NA
CASRERESGELFF
TGTGCCAGCAGGGAAAGGGAGTCCGGGGAGCTGTTTTTT
>TRBJ2-1|NA|TRBV6-6|NA
CASGRDTFYNEQFF
TGTGCCAGCGGCCGGGACACCTTTTACAATGAGCAGTTCTTC
>TRBJ2-7|TRBD1|TRBV28|NA
CASTLPTTGYHEQYF
TGTGCCAGCACCCTTCCGACGACAGGGTACCACGAGCAGTACTTC
>TRBJ1-1|NA|TRBV7-8|once
CASSWIENTEAFF
TGTGCCAGCAGCTGGATAGAGAACACTGAAGCTTTCTTT
>TRBJ2-1|NA|TRBV10-1|NA
CASADGPNEQFF
TGCGCCAGCGCGGACGGCCCCAATGAGCAGTTCTTC
>TRBJ2-7|TRBD1|TRBV10-2|NA
CASRGPGQGNYEQYF
TGCGCCAGCAGGGGCCCGGGACAGGGTAACTACGAGCAGTACTTC
>TRBJ2-3|NA|TRBV10-3|NA
CAISEPTSGTDTQYF
TGTGCCATCAGTGAGCCGACTAGTGGGACAGATACGCAGTATTTT
>TRBJ1-1|NA|TRBV7-2|few
CASSLGVGGAAEAFF
TGTGCCAGCAGCTTAGGGGTCGGGGGCGCAGCTGAAGCTTTCTTT
>TRBJ2-4|NA|TRBV19|NA
CASSIAGGQVKNIQYF
TGTGCCAGTAGTATAGCTGGGGGGCAGGTCAAAAACATTCAGTACTTC
>TRBJ1-5|NA|TRBV7-9|NA
CASSRDGSNQPQHF
TGTGCCAGCAGCAGGGACGGTAGCAATCAGCCCCAGCATTTT
>TRBJ1-3|NA|TRBV28|NA
CASTDPRGAGNTIYF
TGTGCCAGCACCGACCCCCGGGGTGCTGGAAACACCATATATTTT
>TRBJ2-1|NA|TRBV4-2|NA
CASSQDGTVPYNEQFF
TGTGCCAGCAGCCAAGATGGGACGGTTCCCTACAATGAGCAGTTCTTC
>TRBJ1-2|NA|TRBV7-2|NA
CASTQRGDGYTF
TGTGCCAGCACCCAACGGGGGGATGGCTACACCTTC
>TRBJ2-2|NA|TRBV19|NA
CASSLKRTGELFF
TGTGCCAGTAGTCTCAAAAGGACCGGGGAGCTGTTTTTT
>TRBJ1-1|TRBD1|TRBV18|NA
CASSPGQANTEAFF
TGTGCCAGCTCACCGGGACAGGCGAACACTGAAGCTTTCTTT
>TRBJ2-5|NA|TRBV7-7|NA
CASTPFGDPQETQYF
TGTGCCAGCACCCCCTTCGGGGATCCCCAAGAGACCCAGTACTTC
>TRBJ1-2|TRBD1|TRBV2|NA
CASSERQGDYGHTF
TGTGCCAGCAGTGAAAGACAGGGGGACTATGGCCACACCTTC
>TRBJ2-5|TRBD1|TRBV7-9|NA
CASSFPTGTGGSETQYF
TGTGCCAGCAGCTTTCCTACCGGGACAGGGGGCTCAGAGACCCAGTACTTC
>TRBJ2-2|NA|TRBV5-1|NA
CASSPRTPIATGELFF
TGCGCCAGCAGCCCGAGGACCCCGATCGCAACCGGGGAGCTGTTTTTT
>TRBJ2-7|NA|TRBV28|NA
CASSAPGQSYEQYF
TGTGCCAGCAGTGCTCCGGGACAAAGCTACGAGCAGTACTTC
>TRBJ1-3|NA|TRBV6-5|NA
CASSSGGSSGNTIYF
TGTGCCAGCAGTTCCGGGGGTAGCTCTGGAAACACCATATATTTT
>TRBJ1-4|TRBD1|TRBV6-1|NA
CASKTGTNEKLFF
TGTGCCAGTAAGACAGGGACTAATGAAAAACTGTTTTTT
>TRBJ2-3|NA|TRBV4-2|NA
CASSPTPGDRTDTQYF
TGTGCCAGCAGCCCCACTCCGGGGGATCGAACAGATACGCAGTATTTT
>TRBJ2-1|NA|TRBV19|NA
CASSTQAYNEQFF
TGTGCCAGTAGTACGCAGGCATACAATGAGCAGTTCTTC
>TRBJ1-2|NA|TRBV28|NA
CASSGNTAGGYTF
TGTGCCAGCAGTGGGAACACAGCCGGCGGCTACACCTTC
>TRBJ2-3|NA|TRBV5-1|NA
CASSLDVRGGTDTQYF
TGCGCCAGCAGCTTGGATGTGCGGGGAGGCACAGATACGCAGTATTTT